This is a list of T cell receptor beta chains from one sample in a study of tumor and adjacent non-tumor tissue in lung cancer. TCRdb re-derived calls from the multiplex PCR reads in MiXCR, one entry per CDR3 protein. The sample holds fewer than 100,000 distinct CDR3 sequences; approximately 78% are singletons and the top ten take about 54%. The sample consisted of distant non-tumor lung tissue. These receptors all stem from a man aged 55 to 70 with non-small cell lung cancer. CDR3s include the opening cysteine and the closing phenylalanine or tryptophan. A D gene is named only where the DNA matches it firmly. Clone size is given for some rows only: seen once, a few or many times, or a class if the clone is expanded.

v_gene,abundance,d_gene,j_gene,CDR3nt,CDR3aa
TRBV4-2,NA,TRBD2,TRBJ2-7,TGTGCCAGCAGCCAAGGAGATCTAGCGGGAGGGGGTAGGGACCAATACTTC,CASSQGDLAGGGRDQYF
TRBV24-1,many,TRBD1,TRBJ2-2,TGTGCCACCAGTTTACAGGGGACCACCGGGGAGCTGTTTTTT,CATSLQGTTGELFF
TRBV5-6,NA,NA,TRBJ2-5,TGTGCCAGCAGCTTGCCGGCGGGGAAAAAGACCCAGTACTTC,CASSLPAGKKTQYF
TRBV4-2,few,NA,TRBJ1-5,TGTGCCAGCAGCCAAGATTTGAGGGGAGGGCGTCAGCCCCATCATTTT,CASSQDLRGGRQPHHF
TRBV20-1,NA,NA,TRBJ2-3,TGCAGTGCTCCCACGGAGGGGGCCATGCATCGCACAGATACGCAGTATTTT,CSAPTEGAMHRTDTQYF
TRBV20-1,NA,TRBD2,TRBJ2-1,TGCAGTGCGACCTTAGCGGGAGGGGGGGTCAATCAGCGGTTCTTC,CSATLAGGGVNQRFF
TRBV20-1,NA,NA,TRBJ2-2,TGCAGTACTAGAGCTCTCATGGGGGGAGCCGGGGAGCTGTTCTTT,CSTRALMGGAGELFF
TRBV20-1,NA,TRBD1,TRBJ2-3,TGCTGTGTTCCACGGGACAGATGCACAGATACGCAGTATTTT,CCVPRDRCTDTQYF
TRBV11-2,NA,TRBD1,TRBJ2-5,TGTATCAGCAACTCCGGACAGGTTCTGGAGACCCAGTACTTC,CISNSGQVLETQYF
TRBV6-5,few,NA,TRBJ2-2,TGTGCCAGCAGTTACGTTGCACTCACCAGGGAGCTGTTTTTT,CASSYVALTRELFF
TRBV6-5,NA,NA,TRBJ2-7,TGTGCCAGCGACAATTGGGGAGTCACTCCCTACGAGCAGTACTTC,CASDNWGVTPYEQYF
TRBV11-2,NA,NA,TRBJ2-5,TGTGTCAGTAGCTCTACAGTGGGAGAGACCCAGTACTTC,CVSSSTVGETQYF
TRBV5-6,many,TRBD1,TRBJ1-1,TGTGCCAGCAACCCGACAGGGGTGGACACTGAAGCTTTCTTT,CASNPTGVDTEAFF
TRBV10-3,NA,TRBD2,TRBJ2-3,TGTGCCATCACTGGGACTAGCGGGAGCACAGATACGCAGTATTTT,CAITGTSGSTDTQYF
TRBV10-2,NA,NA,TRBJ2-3,TGCGCAAGGAGATATCCCGGGAAGGACACAGATACGCAGTATTTT,CARRYPGKDTDTQYF
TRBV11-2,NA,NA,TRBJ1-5,TGTGCCAGCAGCCCCGCACAGATGCTAGCTCCGGATACGCAGCATTTT,CASSPAQMLAPDTQHF
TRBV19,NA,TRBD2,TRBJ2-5,TGTGCCAGTAGTCCCTTAGTGGGAGGGTTGGAGACCCAGCACTTC,CASSPLVGGLETQHF
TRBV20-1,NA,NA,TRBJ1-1,TGCAGGTCGGGATATTTGAATACTGAAGCTTTCTTT,CRSGYLNTEAFF
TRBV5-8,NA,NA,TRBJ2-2,TGTGCCAGCAGCTTGATGCGCGGTTCCACCGGGGAGCTGTTTTTT,CASSLMRGSTGELFF
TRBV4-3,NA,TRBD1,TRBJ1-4,TGCGCCAGCCGCCGAGATTTCACAGGGGGCGCGACGAAAGAAAAACTGTTTTTT,CASRRDFTGGATKEKLFF
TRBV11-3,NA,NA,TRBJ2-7,TGTGTCAGCAGCTTAGAGATGTGGAGCGAGCAATACTTC,CVSSLEMWSEQYF
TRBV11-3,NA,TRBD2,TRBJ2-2,TGTGCCAGCAGCTCCCGGGGAGCGGGAGGACAGAGAGCCGGGGGGCTGTTATTT,CASSSRGAGGQRAGGLLF
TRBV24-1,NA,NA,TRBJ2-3,TGTGCCACCGGTGAGCCCTATAGGGGAGATACGCAGTATTTT,CATGEPYRGDTQYF
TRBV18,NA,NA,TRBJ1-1,TGTGTCAGCTCACCACCAGCCGCGAACACTGAAGCTTTCTTT,CVSSPPAANTEAFF